This TCR beta chain was documented in a study of T cells expressing NK-cell markers. Study information: One of eight sequenced donors was HCMV-seronegative; the other seven were seropositive.

Regarding the study as a whole: The leading position in the CD3+CD56-NKG2C+ fraction of several donors also went to these clonotypes. CD8+ T cells in over 5 donors included dominant NKG2C+ clonotypes at about 1.0-8%. Unclear, still, was the HCMV specificity of the expanded NKG2C+ T cell clones.

TCRdb reanalyzed the 5' RACE reads, giving one entry per CDR3 protein sequence and no DNA. The table lists over 200,000 distinct CDR3 sequences. CDR3 size: 14 residues. The germline V gene has CDR1 DFQATT and CDR2 SNEGSKA (reference sequence). Regarding this clonotype: The target antigen is unknown.

Input material: blood T cells: a sorted CD56 or NKG2C T cell subset, CD4+ or CD8+ T cells, or bulk PBMC T cells (not recorded which). The V and J genes are TRBV20-1 and TRBJ2-5; TCRdb lists TRBD1, though no DNA is available to test this call. This sequence originates from a young man in good health. The CDR3 loop reads CSALGQGAQETQYF.